These 2 T cell receptor beta chains were sequenced from one sample in a study of blood T cell repertoires in COVID-19. The assay was immunoSEQ multiplex PCR, and TCRdb's table has in-frame clones only and misses some. Seen here are about 150,000 clones, around 83% observed once, and the top ten hold 12%. Input material: peripheral blood. All receptors come from a woman aged 60-75 years with COVID-19, enrolled during active disease.

This chain connects TRBV3-1 (or the pseudogene TRBV3-2) to TRBJ2-5; TRBD2 might be the D (7 bases). The CDR3 extends over 18 amino acids. Germline CDR1 and CDR2: LGHDT and YNNKEL (reference sequence). V was cut by 1 base and J by 1 base, with 19 bases left in between. CDR3 nucleotides: TGTGCCAGCAGCCAAGGTTCGGTGGGGAGGGGGATCCAAGAGACCCAGTACTTC. Translated, it gives CASSQGSVGRGIQETQYF.

The V and J genes are TRBV7-9 and TRBJ1-2; 12 positions agree with TRBD1. The V gene end was trimmed by 0 bases and the J gene end by 6 bases; junction bases not matched to a gene: 5. CDR1 and CDR2 (germline): SEHNR, FQNEAQ (reference sequence). This CDR3 contains 16 residues. In nucleotides, the CDR3 is TGTGCCAGCAGCTTAGCGGGACAGGGGGCCTACAATGGCTACACCTTC. The encoded protein is CASSLAGQGAYNGYTF.